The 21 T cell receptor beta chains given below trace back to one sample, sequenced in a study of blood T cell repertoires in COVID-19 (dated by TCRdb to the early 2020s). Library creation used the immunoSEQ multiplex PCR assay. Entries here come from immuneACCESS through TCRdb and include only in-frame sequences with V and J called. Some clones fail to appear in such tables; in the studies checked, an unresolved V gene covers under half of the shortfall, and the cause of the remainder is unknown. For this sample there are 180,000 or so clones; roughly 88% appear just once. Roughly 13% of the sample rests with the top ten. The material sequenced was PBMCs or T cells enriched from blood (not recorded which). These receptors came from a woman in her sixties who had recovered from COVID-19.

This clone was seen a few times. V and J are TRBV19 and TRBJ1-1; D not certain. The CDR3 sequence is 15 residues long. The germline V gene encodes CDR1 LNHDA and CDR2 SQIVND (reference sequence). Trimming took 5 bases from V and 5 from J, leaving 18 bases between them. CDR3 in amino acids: CASSRRTGPGTEAFF. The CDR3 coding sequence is TGTGCCAGTAGTCGGCGGACCGGGCCGGGGACTGAAGCTTTCTTT.

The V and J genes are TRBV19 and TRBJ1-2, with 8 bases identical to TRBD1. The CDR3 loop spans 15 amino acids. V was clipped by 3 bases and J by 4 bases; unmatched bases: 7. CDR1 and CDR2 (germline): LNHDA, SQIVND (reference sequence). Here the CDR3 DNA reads TGTGCCAGTAGTATCATCCAGGGGGCAAGCTATGGCTACACCTTC. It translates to CASSIIQGASYGYTF.

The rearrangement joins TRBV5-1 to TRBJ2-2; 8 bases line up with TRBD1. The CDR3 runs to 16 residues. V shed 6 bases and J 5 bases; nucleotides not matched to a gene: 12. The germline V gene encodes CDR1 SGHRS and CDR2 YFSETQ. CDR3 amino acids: CASKPGQGAPTGELFF. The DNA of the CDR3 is TGCGCCAGCAAGCCGGGGCAGGGGGCGCCGACCGGGGAGCTGTTTTTT.

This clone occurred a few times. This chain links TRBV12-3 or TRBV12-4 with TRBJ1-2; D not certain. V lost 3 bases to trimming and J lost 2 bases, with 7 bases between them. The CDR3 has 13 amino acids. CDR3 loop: CASSFSPNYGYTF. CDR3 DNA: TGTGCCAGCAGTTTTTCCCCGAACTATGGCTACACCTTC.

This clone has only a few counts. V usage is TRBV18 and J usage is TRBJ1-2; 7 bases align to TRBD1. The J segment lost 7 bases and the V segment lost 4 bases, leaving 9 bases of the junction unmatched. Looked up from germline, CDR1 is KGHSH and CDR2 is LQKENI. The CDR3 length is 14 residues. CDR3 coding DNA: TGTGCCAGCTCACTCTATTCAACAGGGGCTGGCTACACCTTC. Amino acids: CASSLYSTGAGYTF. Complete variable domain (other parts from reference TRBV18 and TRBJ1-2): NAGVMQNPRHLVRRRGQEARLRCSPMKGHSHVYWYRQLPEEGLKFMVYLQKENIIDESGMPKERFSAEFPKEGPSILRIQQVVRGDSAAYFCASSLYSTGAGYTFGSGTRLTVV.

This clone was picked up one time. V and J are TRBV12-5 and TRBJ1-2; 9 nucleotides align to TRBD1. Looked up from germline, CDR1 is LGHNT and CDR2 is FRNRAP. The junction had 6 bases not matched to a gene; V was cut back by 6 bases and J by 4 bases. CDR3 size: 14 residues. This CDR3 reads CASGPDRGFYGYTF. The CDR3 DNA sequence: TGTGCTAGTGGCCCGGACAGGGGTTTCTATGGCTACACCTTC.

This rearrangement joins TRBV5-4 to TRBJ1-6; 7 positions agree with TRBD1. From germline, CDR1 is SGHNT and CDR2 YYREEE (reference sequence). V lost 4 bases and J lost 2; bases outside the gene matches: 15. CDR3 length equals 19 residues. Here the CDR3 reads CASSQGQSPTTTYNSPLHF. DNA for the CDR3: TGTGCCAGCAGCCAGGGACAGAGCCCTACCACAACCTATAATTCACCCCTCCACTTT.

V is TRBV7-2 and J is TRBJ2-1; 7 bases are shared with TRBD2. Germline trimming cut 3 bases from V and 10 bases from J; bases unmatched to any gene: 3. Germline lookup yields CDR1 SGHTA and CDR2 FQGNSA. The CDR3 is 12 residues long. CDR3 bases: TGTGCCAGCAGCTTTAGGGAGGGGGAGCAGTTCTTC. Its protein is CASSFREGEQFF.

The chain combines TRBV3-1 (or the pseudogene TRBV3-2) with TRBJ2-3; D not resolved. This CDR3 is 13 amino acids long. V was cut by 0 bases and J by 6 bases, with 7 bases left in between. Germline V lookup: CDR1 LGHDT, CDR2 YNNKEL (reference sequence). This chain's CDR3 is CASSQEERDTQYF. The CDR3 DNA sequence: TGTGCCAGCAGCCAAGAAGAGCGCGATACGCAGTATTTT.

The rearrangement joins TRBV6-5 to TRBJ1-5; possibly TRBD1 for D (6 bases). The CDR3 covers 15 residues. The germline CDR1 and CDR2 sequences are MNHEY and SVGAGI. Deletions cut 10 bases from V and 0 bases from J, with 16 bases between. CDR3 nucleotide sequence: TGTGCCACCGGACAGACCATTTATAGCAATCAGCCCCAGCATTTT. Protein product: CATGQTIYSNQPQHF.

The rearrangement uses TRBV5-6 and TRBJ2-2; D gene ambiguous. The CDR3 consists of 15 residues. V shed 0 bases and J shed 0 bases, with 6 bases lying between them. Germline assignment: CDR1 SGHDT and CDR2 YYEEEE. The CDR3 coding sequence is TGTGCCAGCAGCTTGGACAGATCGAACACCGGGGAGCTGTTTTTT. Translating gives CASSLDRSNTGELFF.

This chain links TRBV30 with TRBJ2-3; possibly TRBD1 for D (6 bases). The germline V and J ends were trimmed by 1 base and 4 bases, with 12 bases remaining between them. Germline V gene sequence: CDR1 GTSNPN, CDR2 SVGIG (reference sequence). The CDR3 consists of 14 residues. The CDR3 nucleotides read TGTGCCTGGAGTGGGGCAGGGGACGCAGATACGCAGTATTTT. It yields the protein CAWSGAGDADTQYF.

The CDR3 loop reads CASSQVPPGSGYTF. CDR3 bases: TGTGCCAGCAGCCAAGTCCCCCCAGGGTCAGGCTACACCTTC. The chain joins TRBV3-1 (or the pseudogene TRBV3-2) to TRBJ1-2; perhaps TRBD1 as D (5 bases). Looked up from germline, CDR1 is LGHDT and CDR2 is YNNKEL (reference sequence). V was trimmed by 1 base and J by 8 bases, leaving 14 bases between them. The CDR3 totals 14 residues.

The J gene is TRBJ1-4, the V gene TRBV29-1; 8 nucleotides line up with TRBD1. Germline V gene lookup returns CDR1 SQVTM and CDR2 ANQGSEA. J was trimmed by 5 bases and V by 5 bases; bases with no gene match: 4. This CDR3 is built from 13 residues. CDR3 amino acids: CSVLRGLNEKLFF. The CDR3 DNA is TGCAGCGTTCTCAGGGGGCTCAATGAAAAACTGTTTTTT.

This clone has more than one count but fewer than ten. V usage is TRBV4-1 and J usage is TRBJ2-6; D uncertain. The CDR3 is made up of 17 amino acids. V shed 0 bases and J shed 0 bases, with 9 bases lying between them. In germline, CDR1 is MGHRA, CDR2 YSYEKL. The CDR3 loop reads CASSQESSSSGANVLTF. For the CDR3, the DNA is TGCGCCAGCAGCCAAGAGTCATCTAGCTCTGGGGCCAACGTCCTGACTTTC.

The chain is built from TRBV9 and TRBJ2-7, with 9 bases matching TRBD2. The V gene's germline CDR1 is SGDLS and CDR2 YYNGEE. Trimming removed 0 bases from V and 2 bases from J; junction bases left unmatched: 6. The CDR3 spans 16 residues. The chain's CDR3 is CASSVGSSGSPYEQYF. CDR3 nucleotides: TGTGCCAGCAGCGTAGGTAGTAGCGGGAGTCCCTACGAGCAGTACTTC.

For the CDR3, the DNA is TGTGCCAGCAGCTTGGCTGGCGCCAGGGGGCTAGGCACCGGGGAGCTGTTTTTT. Its protein is CASSLAGARGLGTGELFF. This chain connects TRBV5-6 to TRBJ2-2; 8 bases are a match to TRBD1. Germline V gene data show CDR1 as SGHDT and CDR2 as YYEEEE. V gave up 0 bases and J gave up 4 bases; unmatched junction bases: 11. The CDR3 is 18 amino acids.

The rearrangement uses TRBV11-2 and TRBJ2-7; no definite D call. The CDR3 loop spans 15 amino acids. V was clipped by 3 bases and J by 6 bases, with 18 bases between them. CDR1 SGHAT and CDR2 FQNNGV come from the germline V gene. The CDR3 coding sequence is TGTGCCAGCAGCTTGATGGCCTTTGGCGGCGGCGAGCAGTACTTC. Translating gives CASSLMAFGGGEQYF.

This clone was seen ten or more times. As DNA, the CDR3 is TGTGCCAGCAGCCAGACAGGACACGAGCAGTACTTC. It is translated as CASSQTGHEQYF. This rearrangement joins TRBV3-1 (or the pseudogene TRBV3-2) to TRBJ2-7; D is perhaps TRBD1 (6 bases). CDR1 is LGHDT and CDR2 is YNNKEL in the germline V gene (reference sequence). This CDR3 has 12 amino acids. Between the trimmed V and J ends, which lost 3 bases and 5 bases, there was a span of 8 bases.

CDR3 nucleotide sequence: TGTGCCAGCAGTTTGACAGGGGGCATTGGGGCCAACGTCCTGACTTTC. Its protein product is CASSLTGGIGANVLTF. The chain combines TRBV7-9 with TRBJ2-6, with 10 bases aligning to TRBD1. From germline, CDR1 is SEHNR and CDR2 FQNEAQ (reference sequence). V shed 6 bases, J shed 3 bases, and the junction held 5 bases outside the gene matches. The CDR3 runs to 16 residues.

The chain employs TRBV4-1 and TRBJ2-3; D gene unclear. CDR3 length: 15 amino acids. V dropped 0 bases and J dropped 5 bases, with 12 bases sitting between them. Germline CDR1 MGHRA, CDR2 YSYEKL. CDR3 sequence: CASSQDPGLEDTQYF. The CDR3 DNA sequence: TGCGCCAGCAGCCAAGACCCCGGGTTAGAAGATACGCAGTATTTT.